The clone carrying this T cell receptor (beta chain) has a single count. These data belong to a study of shared clonotypes between healthy human individuals. Profiling relied on immunoSEQ multiplex PCR, and the TCRdb table lists in-frame clones only, not all of them. The data show roughly 2,500,000 clones, roughly 93% seen once. This CDR3 spans 18 amino acids. Trimming cost V 3 bases and J 2 bases; bases outside gene matches: 15. Germline CDR1 MNHEY, CDR2 SMNVEV (reference sequence). This TCR was sampled from a young man in good health. Some clones in this sample may be carry-over from other donors' samples. The chain is built from TRBV27 and TRBJ2-5, with 7 bases lining up with TRBD1. The sequenced sample was naive CD4+ T cells from PBMCs. Subset meaning: CD45RA+ positively selected. The CDR3 protein is CASSLLGTGTDEQETQYF. The CDR3 DNA reads as TGTGCCAGCAGTTTGCTCGGAACCGGGACAGATGAACAAGAGACCCAGTACTTC.